The entry below describes one T cell receptor (beta chain). Per the germline V gene, CDR1 is SNHLY and CDR2 is FYNNEI. Trimming stripped 3 bases from V and 1 base from J, with 9 bases between. The CDR3 length is 14 residues. This sample was taken from a study of lymphopenia after photon versus proton radiotherapy. Generated by immunoSEQ multiplex PCR, the TCRdb table keeps only in-frame clones and is missing some. The sample shows about 4,900 clones, roughly 88% of them seen only once. The source is a man older than 75 with cholangiocarcinoma. Sequences were derived from peripheral blood, sampled from a patient treated with photon-based radiotherapy. The chain combines TRBV2 with TRBJ2-5; D is uncertain. The DNA for the CDR3 is TGTGCCAGCAGTGATGGGTACACCCAAGAGACCCAGTACTTC. As protein: CASSDGYTQETQYF.